The sequence of this T cell receptor beta chain was determined in a study of identical twins. Points from the study as a whole: It was cross-sectional statistical analysis, not following the same donors, that the conclusions relied on. Fewer insertions marked abundant cord blood beta clonotypes; young adult naive trended weakly, memory not at all.

This clonotype came up many times. What it binds is unknown. This CDR3 has 12 amino acids. The V gene's germline CDR1 is SQVTM and CDR2 ANQGSEA. V was cut by 7 bases and J by 8 bases, with 14 bases left in between. Unique molecular identifiers were in the cDNA, with template-switch universal primer binding. TCRdb called the 5' RACE reads again in MiXCR, with one record for every CDR3 protein. The repertoire holds 690,000 or so distinct CDR3 sequences, over 8.5% seen once, with more than 0.75% in the top ten. The same sample was also used in a study of yellow fever vaccine responses in identical twins. That paper adds: Reportedly, twins showed a vaccine T cell response that looked partly convergent and partly personalized.

This chain uses TRBV29-1 with TRBJ1-4; no definite D call. Source material: PBMCs. The receptor was isolated from a woman between 18 and 29 years old in good health. The chain's CDR3 is CSAVGSGEKLFF. CDR3 DNA: TGCAGCGCCGTGGGGAGTGGGGAAAAACTGTTTTTT.